The clone carrying this T cell receptor beta chain was seen a handful of times. At one boundary the junction diverges from the germline segment, which might be a read error. The time point here: newly diagnosed GD, antithyroid drugs for less than 3 months. From PBMCs, RNA was extracted and then used to make the TCR library. This CDR3 is 15 amino acids long. Per germline, CDR1 SGHAT and CDR2 FQNNGV. Sequencing libraries for TCR beta were prepared with iRepertoire HTBI primers and Arm-PCR of CDR3 regions. Each CDR3 protein gets one entry after TCRdb re-called the multiplex PCR reads with MiXCR. Of a few hundred thousand distinct CDR3 sequences listed, about 15% were seen once; the top ten hold about 7.8%. These data originate in a study of regulatory T cells in long-lasting Graves disease. This sample also belongs to another study, concerning T cells in Graves' hyperthyroidism and ophthalmopathy. That report adds: Diagnosis of hyperthyroidism was new in patients aged 18 to 65, and its duration was under 2 months.

This sequence was found in a woman in her thirties or forties with Graves disease. Sequencing used peripheral blood mononuclear cells (PBMCs), obtained at new diagnosis, from a patient treated with antithyroid drugs. The rearrangement uses TRBV11-2 and TRBJ1-4; 7 nucleotides agree with TRBD1. CDR3 amino acids: CASSLTGTANEKLFF. The CDR3 nucleotides are TGTGCCAGCAGCTTAACAGGGACAGCTAATGAAAAGCTGTTTTTT.